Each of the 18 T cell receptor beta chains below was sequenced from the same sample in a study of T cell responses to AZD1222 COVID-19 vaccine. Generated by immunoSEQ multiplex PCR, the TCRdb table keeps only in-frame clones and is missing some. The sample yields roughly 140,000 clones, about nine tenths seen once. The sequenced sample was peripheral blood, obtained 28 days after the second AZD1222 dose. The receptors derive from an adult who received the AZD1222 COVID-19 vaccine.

The CDR3 loop is CASSLRTGLGTINEQFF. CDR3 sequence (DNA): TGTGCCAGCAGCCTCCGGACAGGGCTAGGGACTATTAATGAGCAGTTCTTC. The chain has TRBV5-6 and TRBJ2-1, with D possibly matching TRBD1 (8 bases). V lost 4 bases to trimming and J lost 7 bases, with 24 bases between them. CDR1 is SGHDT, CDR2 YYEEEE, per germline. The CDR3 covers 17 residues.

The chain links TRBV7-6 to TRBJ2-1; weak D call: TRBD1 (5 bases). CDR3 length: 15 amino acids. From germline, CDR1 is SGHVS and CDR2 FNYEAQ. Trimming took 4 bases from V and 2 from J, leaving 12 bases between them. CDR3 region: CASSSSHRPYNEQFF. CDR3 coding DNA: TGTGCCAGCAGCTCCAGCCACAGGCCCTACAATGAGCAGTTCTTC.

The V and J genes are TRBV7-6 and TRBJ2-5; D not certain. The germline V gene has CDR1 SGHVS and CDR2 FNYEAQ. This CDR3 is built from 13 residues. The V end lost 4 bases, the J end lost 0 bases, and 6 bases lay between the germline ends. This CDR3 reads CASSSEYQETQYF. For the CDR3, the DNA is TGTGCCAGCAGCTCAGAGTACCAAGAGACCCAGTACTTC.

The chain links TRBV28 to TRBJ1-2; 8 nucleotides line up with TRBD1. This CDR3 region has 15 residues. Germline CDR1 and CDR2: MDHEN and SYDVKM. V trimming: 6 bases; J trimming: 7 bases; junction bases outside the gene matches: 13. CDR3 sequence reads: CASSPPSVQGAGYTF. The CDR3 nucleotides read TGTGCCAGCAGCCCCCCGAGCGTTCAGGGGGCTGGCTACACCTTC.

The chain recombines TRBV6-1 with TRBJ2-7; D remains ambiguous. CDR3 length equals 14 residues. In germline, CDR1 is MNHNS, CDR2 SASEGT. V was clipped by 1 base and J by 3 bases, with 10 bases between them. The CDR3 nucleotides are TGTGCCAGCAGTGAAGATAGGGTAAACTACGAGCAGTACTTC. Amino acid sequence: CASSEDRVNYEQYF.

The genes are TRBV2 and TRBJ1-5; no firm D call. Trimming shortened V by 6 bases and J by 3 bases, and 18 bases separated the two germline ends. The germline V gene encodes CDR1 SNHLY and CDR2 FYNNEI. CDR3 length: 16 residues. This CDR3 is CASRDPRRRNNQPQHF. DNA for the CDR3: TGTGCCAGCAGGGACCCCCGGAGGAGGAACAATCAGCCCCAGCATTTT.

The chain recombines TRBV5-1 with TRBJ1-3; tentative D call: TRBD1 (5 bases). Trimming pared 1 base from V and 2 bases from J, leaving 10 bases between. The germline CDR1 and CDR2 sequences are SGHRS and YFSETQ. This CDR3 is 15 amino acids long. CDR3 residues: CASSLMGGAGNTIYF. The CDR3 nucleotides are TGCGCCAGCAGCTTGATGGGGGGAGCTGGAAACACCATATATTTT.

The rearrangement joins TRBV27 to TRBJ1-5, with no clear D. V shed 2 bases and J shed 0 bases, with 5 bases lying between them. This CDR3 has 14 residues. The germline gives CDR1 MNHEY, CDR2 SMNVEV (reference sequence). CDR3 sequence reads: CASSLTVSNQPQHF. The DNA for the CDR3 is TGTGCCAGCAGTTTAACAGTTAGCAATCAGCCCCAGCATTTT.

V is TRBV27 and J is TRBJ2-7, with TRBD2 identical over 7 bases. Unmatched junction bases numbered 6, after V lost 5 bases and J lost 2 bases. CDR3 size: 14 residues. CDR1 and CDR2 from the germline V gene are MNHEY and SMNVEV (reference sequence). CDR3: CASSTRGDTYEQYF. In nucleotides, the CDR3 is TGTGCCAGCAGTACCCGGGGGGATACCTACGAGCAGTACTTC.

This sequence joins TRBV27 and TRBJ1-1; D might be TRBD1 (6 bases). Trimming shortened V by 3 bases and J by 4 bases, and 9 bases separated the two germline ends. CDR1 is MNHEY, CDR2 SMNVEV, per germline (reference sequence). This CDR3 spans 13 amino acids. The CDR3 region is CASSFRGGTEAFF. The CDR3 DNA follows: TGTGCCAGCAGTTTTCGAGGGGGCACTGAAGCTTTCTTT.

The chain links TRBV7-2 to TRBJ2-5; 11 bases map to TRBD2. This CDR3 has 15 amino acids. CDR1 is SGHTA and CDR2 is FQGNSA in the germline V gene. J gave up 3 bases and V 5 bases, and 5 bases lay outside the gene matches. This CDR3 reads CASSPSGRQEETQYF. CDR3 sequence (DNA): TGTGCCAGCAGCCCTAGCGGGAGGCAAGAAGAGACCCAGTACTTC.

This chain's CDR3 is CASSLYPSSNQPQHF. The CDR3 bases are TGCGCCAGCAGCTTATATCCTTCTAGCAATCAGCCCCAGCATTTT. This chain joins TRBV5-1 and TRBJ1-5, with D hard to call. Per germline, CDR1 SGHRS and CDR2 YFSETQ. CDR3 size: 15 residues. V lost 2 bases to trimming and J lost 0 bases, with 9 bases between them.

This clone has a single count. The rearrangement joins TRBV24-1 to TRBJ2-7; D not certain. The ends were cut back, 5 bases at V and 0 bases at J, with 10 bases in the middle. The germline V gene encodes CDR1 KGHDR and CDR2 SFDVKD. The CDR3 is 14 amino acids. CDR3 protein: CATSAAKSSYEQYF. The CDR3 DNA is TGTGCCACCAGTGCGGCCAAAAGCTCCTACGAGCAGTACTTC.

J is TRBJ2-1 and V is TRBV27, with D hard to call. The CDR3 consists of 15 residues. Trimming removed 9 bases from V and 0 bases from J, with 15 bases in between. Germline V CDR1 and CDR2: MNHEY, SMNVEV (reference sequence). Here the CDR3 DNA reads TGTGCCAGGCCTCCCTCGAGGTCCTCCTACAATGAGCAGTTCTTC. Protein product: CARPPSRSSYNEQFF.

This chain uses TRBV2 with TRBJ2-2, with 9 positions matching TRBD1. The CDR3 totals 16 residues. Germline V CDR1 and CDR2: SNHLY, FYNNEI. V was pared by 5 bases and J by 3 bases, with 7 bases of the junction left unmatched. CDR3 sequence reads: CASSKGTGKDTGELFF. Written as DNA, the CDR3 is TGTGCCAGCAGTAAAGGGACAGGGAAGGACACCGGGGAGCTGTTTTTT. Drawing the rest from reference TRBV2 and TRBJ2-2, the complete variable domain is EPEVTQTPSHQVTQMGQEVILRCVPISNHLYFYWYRQILGQKVEFLVSFYNNEISEKSEIFDDQFSVERPDGSNFTLKIRSTKLEDSAMYFCASSKGTGKDTGELFFGEGSRLTVL.

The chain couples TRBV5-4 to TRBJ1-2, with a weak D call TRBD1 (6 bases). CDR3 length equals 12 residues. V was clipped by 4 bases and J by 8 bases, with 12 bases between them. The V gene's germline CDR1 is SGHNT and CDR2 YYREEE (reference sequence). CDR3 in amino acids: CASSVDRRGYTF. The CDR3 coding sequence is TGTGCCAGCAGCGTGGACAGAAGAGGCTACACCTTC.

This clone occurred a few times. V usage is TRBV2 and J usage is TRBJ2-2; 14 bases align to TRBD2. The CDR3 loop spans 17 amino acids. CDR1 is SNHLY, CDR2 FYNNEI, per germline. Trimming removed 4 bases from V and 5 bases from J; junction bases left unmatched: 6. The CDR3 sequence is CASSVGTSGRGTGELFF. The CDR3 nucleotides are TGTGCCAGCAGTGTAGGGACTAGCGGGAGAGGAACCGGGGAGCTGTTTTTT.

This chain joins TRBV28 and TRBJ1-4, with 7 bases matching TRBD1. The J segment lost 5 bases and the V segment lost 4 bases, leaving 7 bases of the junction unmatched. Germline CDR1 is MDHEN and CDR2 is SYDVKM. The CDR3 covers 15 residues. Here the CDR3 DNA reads TGTGCCAGCAGTTATACGGGACAGATAAATGAAAAACTGTTTTTT. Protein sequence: CASSYTGQINEKLFF.